This TCR beta chain was recovered during a study of identical twins. About this clonotype: As yet, its antigen is unknown.

Trimming cost V 4 bases and J 4 bases; bases outside gene matches: 17. Per the germline V gene, CDR1 is SGDLS and CDR2 is YYNGEE. The CDR3 runs to 19 residues. Each CDR3 protein gets one entry after TCRdb re-called the 5' RACE reads with MiXCR. The table records roughly 500,000 distinct CDR3 sequences, approximately 22% of them present only once. Study results and limitations: The same donors were not followed; conclusions instead depended on cross-sectional statistical analysis.

These sequences were also reported in another study, on T cells expressing NK-cell markers.

The chain joins TRBV9 to TRBJ2-1; 10 bases agree with TRBD2. The TCR was taken from a woman aged 18-35 years in good health. The specimen was CD4+ T cells sorted from blood. The CDR3 loop is CASSNPPRLAGALYNEQFF. DNA for the CDR3: TGTGCCAGCAGCAATCCACCCCGACTAGCGGGCGCCCTTTACAATGAGCAGTTCTTC.